The clone carrying this T cell receptor (beta chain) came up once. This sample was included in a study of cytomegalovirus exposure and HLA in healthy donors. The PCR used 60 Vbeta and 13 Jbeta primers. Profiling relied on immunoSEQ multiplex PCR, and the TCRdb table lists in-frame clones only, not all of them. The table lists 150,000 to 200,000 clones, about 81% of them singletons, with 1.5% to 2% in the top ten. In germline, CDR1 is SGHTA, CDR2 FQGTGA. The CDR3 contains 15 residues. V was shortened by 5 bases and J by 0 bases, with 12 bases between the two germline ends. J is TRBJ2-3 and V is TRBV7-3; weak D call: TRBD1 (6 bases). This TCR came from a man between 18 and 29 years old in good health and CMV-seronegative. The sample taken for sequencing was PBMCs. CDR3 in DNA: TGTGCCAGCAGCCACTGGACAGATAGCACAGATACGCAGTATTTT. Translated: CASSHWTDSTDTQYF.